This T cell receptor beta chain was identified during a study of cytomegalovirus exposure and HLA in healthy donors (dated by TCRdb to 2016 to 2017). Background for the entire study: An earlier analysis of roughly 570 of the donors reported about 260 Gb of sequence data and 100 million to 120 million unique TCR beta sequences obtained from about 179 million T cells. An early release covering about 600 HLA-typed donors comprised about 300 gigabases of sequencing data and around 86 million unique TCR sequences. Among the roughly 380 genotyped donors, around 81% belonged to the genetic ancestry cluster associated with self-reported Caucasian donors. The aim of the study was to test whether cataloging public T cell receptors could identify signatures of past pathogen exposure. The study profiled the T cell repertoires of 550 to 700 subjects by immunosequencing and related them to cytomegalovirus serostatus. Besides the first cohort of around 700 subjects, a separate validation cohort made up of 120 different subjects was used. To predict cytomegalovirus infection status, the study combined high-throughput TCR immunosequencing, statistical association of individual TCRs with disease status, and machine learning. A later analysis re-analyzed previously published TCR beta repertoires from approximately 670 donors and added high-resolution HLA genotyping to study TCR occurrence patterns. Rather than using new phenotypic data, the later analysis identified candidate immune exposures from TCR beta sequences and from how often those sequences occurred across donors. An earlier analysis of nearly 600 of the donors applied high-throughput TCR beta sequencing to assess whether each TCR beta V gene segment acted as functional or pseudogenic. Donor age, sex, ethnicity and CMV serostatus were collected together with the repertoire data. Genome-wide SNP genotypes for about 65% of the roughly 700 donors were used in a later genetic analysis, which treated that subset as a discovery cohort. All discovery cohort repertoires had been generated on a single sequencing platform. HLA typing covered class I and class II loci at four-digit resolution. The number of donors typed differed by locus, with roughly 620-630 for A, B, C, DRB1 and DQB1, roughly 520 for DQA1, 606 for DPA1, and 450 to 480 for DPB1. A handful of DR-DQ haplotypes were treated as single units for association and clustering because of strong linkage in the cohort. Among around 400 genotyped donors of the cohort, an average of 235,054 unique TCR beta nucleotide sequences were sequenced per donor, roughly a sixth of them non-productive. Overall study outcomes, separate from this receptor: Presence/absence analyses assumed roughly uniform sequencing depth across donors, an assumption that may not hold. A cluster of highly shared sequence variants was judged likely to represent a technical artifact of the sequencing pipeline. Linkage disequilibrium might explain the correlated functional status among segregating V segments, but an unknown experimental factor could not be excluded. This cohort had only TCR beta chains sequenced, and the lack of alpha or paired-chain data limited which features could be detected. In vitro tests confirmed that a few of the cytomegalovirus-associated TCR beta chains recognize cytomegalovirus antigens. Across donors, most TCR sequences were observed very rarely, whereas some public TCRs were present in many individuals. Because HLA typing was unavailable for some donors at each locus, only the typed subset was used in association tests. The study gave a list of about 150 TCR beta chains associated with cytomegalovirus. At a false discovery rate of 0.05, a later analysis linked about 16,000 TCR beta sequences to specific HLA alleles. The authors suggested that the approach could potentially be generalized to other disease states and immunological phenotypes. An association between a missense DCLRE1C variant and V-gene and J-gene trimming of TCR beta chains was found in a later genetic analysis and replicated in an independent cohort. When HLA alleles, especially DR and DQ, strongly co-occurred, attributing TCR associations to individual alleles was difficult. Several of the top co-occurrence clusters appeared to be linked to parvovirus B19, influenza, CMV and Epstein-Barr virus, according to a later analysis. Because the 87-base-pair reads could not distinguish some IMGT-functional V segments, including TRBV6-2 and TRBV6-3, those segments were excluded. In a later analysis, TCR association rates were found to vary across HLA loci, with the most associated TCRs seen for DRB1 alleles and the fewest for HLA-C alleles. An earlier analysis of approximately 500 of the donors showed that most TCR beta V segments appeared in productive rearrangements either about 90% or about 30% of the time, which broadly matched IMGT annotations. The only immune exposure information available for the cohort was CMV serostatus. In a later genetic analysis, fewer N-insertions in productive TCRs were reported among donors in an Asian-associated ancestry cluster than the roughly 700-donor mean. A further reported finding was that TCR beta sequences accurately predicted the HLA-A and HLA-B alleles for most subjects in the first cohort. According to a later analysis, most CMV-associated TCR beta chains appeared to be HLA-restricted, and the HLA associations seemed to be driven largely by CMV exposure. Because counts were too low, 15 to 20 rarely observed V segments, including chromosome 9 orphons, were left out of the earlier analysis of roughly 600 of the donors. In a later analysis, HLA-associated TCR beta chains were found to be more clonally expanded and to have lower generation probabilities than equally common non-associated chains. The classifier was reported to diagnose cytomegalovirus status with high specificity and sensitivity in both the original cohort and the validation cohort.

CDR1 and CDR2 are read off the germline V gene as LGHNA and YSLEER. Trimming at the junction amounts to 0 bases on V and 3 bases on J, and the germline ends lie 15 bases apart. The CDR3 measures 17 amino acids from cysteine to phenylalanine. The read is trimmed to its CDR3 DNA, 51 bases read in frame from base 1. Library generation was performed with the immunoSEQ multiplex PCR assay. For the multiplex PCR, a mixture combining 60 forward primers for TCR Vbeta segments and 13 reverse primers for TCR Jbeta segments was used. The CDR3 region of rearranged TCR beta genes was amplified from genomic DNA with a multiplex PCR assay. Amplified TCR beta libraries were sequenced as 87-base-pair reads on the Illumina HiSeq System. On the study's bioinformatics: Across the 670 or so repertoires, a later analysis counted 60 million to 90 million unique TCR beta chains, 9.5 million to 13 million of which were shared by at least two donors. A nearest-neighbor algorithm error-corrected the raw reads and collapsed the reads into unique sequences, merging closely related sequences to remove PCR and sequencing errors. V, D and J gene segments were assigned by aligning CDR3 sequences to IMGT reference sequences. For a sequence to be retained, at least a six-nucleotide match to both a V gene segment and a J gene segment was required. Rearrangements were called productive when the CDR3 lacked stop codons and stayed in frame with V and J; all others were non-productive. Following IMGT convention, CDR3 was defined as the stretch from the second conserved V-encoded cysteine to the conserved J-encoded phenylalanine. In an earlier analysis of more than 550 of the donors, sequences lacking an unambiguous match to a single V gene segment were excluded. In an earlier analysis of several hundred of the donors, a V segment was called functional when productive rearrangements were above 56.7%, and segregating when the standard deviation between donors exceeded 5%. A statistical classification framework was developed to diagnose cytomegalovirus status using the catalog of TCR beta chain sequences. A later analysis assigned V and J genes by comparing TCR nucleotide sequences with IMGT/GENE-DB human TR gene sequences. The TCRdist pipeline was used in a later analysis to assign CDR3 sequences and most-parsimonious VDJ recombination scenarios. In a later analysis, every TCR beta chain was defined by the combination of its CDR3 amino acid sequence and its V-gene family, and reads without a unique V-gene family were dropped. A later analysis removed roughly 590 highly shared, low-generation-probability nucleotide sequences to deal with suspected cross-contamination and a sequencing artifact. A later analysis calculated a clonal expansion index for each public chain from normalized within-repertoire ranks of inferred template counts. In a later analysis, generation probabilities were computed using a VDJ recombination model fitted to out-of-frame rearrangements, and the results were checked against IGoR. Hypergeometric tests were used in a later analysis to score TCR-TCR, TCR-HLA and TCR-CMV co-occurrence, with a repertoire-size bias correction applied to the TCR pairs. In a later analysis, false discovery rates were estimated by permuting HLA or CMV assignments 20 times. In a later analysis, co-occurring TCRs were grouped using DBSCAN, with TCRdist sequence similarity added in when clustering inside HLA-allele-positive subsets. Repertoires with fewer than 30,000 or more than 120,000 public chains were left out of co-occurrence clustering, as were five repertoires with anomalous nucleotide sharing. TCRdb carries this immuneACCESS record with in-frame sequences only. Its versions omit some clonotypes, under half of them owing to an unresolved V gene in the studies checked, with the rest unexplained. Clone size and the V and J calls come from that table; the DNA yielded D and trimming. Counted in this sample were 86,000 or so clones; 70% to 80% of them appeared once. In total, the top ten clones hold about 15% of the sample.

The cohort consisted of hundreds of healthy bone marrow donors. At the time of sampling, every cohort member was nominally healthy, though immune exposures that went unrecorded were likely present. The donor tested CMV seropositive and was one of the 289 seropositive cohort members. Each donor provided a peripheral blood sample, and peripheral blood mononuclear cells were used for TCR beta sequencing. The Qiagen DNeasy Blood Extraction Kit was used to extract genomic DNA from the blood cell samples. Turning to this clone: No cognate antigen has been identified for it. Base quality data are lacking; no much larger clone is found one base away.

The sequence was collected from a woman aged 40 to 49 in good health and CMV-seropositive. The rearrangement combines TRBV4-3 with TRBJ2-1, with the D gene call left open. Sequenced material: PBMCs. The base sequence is TGCGCCAGCAGCCAAGATCTCTCTAGTACGCTCTACAATGAGCAGTTCTTC. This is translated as CASSQDLSSTLYNEQFF.